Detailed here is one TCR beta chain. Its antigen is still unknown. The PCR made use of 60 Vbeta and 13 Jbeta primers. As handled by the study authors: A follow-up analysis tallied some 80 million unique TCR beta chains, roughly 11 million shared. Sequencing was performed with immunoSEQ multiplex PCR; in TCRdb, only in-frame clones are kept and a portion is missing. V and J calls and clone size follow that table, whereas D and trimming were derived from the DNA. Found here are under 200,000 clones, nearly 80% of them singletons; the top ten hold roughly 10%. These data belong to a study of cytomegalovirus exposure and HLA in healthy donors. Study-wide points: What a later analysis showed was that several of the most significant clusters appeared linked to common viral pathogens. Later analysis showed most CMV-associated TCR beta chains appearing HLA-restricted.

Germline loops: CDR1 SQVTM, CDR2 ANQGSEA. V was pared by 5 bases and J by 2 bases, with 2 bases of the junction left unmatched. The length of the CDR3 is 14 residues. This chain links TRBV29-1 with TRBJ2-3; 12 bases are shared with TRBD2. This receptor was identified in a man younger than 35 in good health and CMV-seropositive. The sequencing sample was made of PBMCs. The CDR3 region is CSVRTSGTTDTQYF. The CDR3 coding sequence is TGCAGCGTTAGGACTAGCGGGACCACAGATACGCAGTATTTT.